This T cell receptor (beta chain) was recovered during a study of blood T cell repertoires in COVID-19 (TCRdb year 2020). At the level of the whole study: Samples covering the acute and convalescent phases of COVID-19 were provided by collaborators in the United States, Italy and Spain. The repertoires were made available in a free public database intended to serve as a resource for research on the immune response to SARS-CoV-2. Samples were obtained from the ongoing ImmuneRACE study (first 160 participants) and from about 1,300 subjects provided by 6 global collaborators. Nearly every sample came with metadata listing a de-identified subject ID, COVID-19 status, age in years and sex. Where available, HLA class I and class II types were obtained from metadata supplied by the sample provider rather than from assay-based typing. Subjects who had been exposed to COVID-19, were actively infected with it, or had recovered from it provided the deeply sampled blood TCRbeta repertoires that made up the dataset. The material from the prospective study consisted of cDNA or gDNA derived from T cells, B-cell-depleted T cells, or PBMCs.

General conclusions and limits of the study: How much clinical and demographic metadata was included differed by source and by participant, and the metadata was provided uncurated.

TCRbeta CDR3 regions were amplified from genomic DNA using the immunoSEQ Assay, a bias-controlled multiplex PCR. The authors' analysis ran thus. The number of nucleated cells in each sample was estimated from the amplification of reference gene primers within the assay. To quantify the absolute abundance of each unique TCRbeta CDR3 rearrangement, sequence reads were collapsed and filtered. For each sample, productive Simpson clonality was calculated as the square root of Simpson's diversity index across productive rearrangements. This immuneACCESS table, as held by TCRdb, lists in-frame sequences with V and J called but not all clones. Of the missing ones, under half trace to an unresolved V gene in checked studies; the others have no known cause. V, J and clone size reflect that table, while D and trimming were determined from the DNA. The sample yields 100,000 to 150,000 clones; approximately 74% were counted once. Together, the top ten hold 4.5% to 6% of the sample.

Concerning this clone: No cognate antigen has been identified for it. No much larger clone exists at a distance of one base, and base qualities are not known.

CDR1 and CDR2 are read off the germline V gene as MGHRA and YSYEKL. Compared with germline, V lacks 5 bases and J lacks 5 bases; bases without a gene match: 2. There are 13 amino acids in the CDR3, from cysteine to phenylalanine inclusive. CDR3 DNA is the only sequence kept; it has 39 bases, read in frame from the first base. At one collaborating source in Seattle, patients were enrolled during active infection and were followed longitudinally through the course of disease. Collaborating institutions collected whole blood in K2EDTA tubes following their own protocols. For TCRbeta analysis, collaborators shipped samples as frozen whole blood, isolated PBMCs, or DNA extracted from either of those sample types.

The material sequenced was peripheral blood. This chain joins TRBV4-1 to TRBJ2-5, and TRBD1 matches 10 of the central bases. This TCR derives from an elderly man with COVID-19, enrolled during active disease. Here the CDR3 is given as CASSGGQGETQYF. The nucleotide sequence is TGCGCCAGCAGCGGGGGACAGGGGGAGACCCAGTACTTC.